A selection of T cell receptor beta chains follows, all from one sample in a study of OX40 agonist ivuxolimab in advanced cancers. Produced via immunoSEQ multiplex PCR; TCRdb's table is partial and in-frame only. The repertoire holds tens of thousands of clones, with approximately 81% as singletons. Sequenced here: CD4+ or CD8+ T cells sorted from blood, sampled in a trial of the OX40 agonist ivuxolimab. These receptor sequences come from an adult with an advanced solid tumor such as melanoma, head and neck, liver or kidney cancer. CDR3s include the opening cysteine and the closing phenylalanine or tryptophan. D genes are given only for firm matches. Clone size is not always given. Where it is, it says once, few, many or a class for expanded clones.

size: .
J: TRBJ2-2
D: TRBD2
V: TRBV19
CDR3: CASSLAGANTGELFF
DNA: TGTGCCAGTAGTTTAGCGGGCGCGAACACCGGGGAGCTGTTTTTT

size: .
J: TRBJ2-5
D: .
V: TRBV2
CDR3: CASSEEVLKTQYF
DNA: TGTGCCAGCAGTGAAGAGGTCCTCAAGACCCAGTACTTC

size: .
J: TRBJ2-2
D: .
V: TRBV29-1
CDR3: CSVFPGLDTGELFF
DNA: TGCAGCGTCTTCCCGGGTTTGGACACCGGGGAGCTGTTTTTT

size: .
J: TRBJ1-3
D: .
V: TRBV4-1
CDR3: CASSQDFTEGNTIYF
DNA: TGCGCCAGCAGCCAAGATTTCACGGAGGGAAACACCATATATTTT

size: few
J: TRBJ1-2
D: .
V: TRBV5-1
CDR3: CASSLDSGASYGYTF
DNA: TGCGCCAGCAGCTTGGACTCTGGGGCTAGCTATGGCTACACCTTC

size: once
J: TRBJ2-7
D: TRBD1
V: TRBV7-2
CDR3: CASSLAVGQAYEQYF
DNA: TGTGCCAGCAGCTTAGCTGTGGGACAGGCCTACGAGCAGTACTTC

size: once
J: TRBJ1-6
D: TRBD1
V: TRBV29-1
CDR3: CSVRTGSYNSPLHF
DNA: TGCAGCGTCCGGACAGGCTCCTATAATTCACCCCTCCACTTT

size: .
J: TRBJ2-1
D: .
V: TRBV5-1
CDR3: CASSLGGAGDEQFF
DNA: TGCGCCAGCAGCTTGGGCGGGGCCGGGGATGAGCAGTTCTTC

size: once
J: TRBJ2-1
D: .
V: TRBV10-3
CDR3: CAIGGTSSSYNEQFF
DNA: TGTGCCATCGGAGGCACCTCGAGCTCCTACAATGAGCAGTTCTTC

size: .
J: TRBJ2-7
D: TRBD1
V: TRBV7-9
CDR3: CASTSGTAAYEQYF
DNA: TGTGCCAGCACCTCCGGGACAGCAGCCTACGAGCAGTACTTC

size: .
J: TRBJ2-1
D: .
V: TRBV4-1
CDR3: CASRSGSSYNEQFF
DNA: TGCGCCAGCAGGTCGGGGAGCTCCTACAATGAGCAGTTCTTC

size: .
J: TRBJ1-1
D: .
V: TRBV7-9
CDR3: CASSLVLGRAEAFF
DNA: TGTGCCAGCAGCTTAGTTCTCGGCAGGGCTGAAGCTTTCTTT

size: .
J: TRBJ2-1
D: .
V: TRBV4-2
CDR3: CASSQESPRLDSYNEQFF
DNA: TGTGCCAGCAGCCAAGAAAGTCCCCGACTGGATTCCTACAATGAGCAGTTCTTC

size: .
J: TRBJ2-5
D: TRBD2
V: TRBV6-4
CDR3: CASSAAGTRGETQYF
DNA: TGTGCCAGCTCCGCCGCCGGGACTAGGGGGGAGACCCAGTACTTC

size: .
J: TRBJ2-5
D: .
V: TRBV19
CDR3: CASSKGVPPQETQYF
DNA: TGTGCCAGTAGTAAGGGTGTCCCTCCCCAGGAGACCCAGTACTTC

size: once
J: TRBJ2-5
D: TRBD2
V: TRBV7-2
CDR3: CASSLPPRGRAETQYF
DNA: TGTGCCAGCAGCTTACCCCCCCGCGGGAGGGCAGAGACCCAGTACTTC

size: .
J: TRBJ2-2
D: .
V: TRBV2
CDR3: CASSGQRAGELFF
DNA: TGTGCCAGCAGCGGACAGAGGGCCGGGGAGCTGTTTTTT

size: .
J: TRBJ1-2
D: .
V: TRBV7-9
CDR3: CASSWQGVGYTF
DNA: TGTGCCAGCAGCTGGCAGGGAGTCGGCTACACCTTC

size: .
J: TRBJ2-1
D: TRBD1
V: TRBV7-9
CDR3: CASSLARGLDRGFDEQFF
DNA: TGTGCCAGCAGCTTAGCAAGGGGGTTGGACAGGGGTTTCGATGAGCAGTTCTTC

size: .
J: TRBJ1-2
D: .
V: TRBV2
CDR3: CASLPADGYTF
DNA: TGTGCCAGCTTACCCGCGGACGGCTACACCTTC

size: .
J: TRBJ2-1
D: TRBD2
V: TRBV27
CDR3: CASSFSGRKYDEQFF
DNA: TGTGCCAGCAGTTTTAGCGGGAGAAAGTACGATGAGCAGTTCTTC

size: .
J: TRBJ2-2
D: .
V: TRBV15
CDR3: CATSRVSFGGSGELFF
DNA: TGTGCCACCAGCAGAGTTAGCTTTGGTGGAAGCGGGGAGCTGTTTTTT

size: once
J: TRBJ2-7
D: TRBD2
V: TRBV5-4
CDR3: CASSLSPNGGRASEQYF
DNA: TGTGCCAGCAGCTTGTCCCCCAATGGCGGGAGGGCAAGTGAGCAGTACTTC

size: .
J: TRBJ2-1
D: .
V: TRBV27
CDR3: CASSSKINNEQFF
DNA: TGTGCCAGCAGTTCAAAGATAAACAATGAGCAGTTCTTC

size: .
J: TRBJ2-3
D: .
V: TRBV5-1
CDR3: CASSDQGTDTQYF
DNA: TGCGCCAGCTCAGATCAGGGCACAGATACGCAGTATTTT

size: .
J: TRBJ2-2
D: .
V: TRBV6-4
CDR3: CASSFGLKTGELFF
DNA: TGTGCCAGCAGTTTCGGCCTCAAAACCGGGGAGCTGTTTTTT

size: .
J: TRBJ2-1
D: TRBD2
V: TRBV6-6
CDR3: CASSYGAGGPGEQFF
DNA: TGTGCCAGCAGTTACGGAGCGGGAGGGCCAGGTGAGCAGTTCTTC

size: .
J: TRBJ2-7
D: TRBD2
V: TRBV9
CDR3: CASSVGTSGYEQYF
DNA: TGTGCCAGCAGCGTAGGGACTAGCGGCTACGAGCAGTACTTC

size: .
J: TRBJ2-7
D: .
V: TRBV7-2
CDR3: CASSVEGGYGYEQYF
DNA: TGTGCCAGCAGCGTTGAGGGGGGGTACGGCTACGAGCAGTACTTC

size: .
J: TRBJ2-2
D: .
V: TRBV19
CDR3: CASSIGDTGELFF
DNA: TGTGCCAGTAGTATCGGGGACACCGGGGAGCTGTTTTTT

size: .
J: TRBJ2-1
D: TRBD2
V: TRBV19
CDR3: CASSIREGRQFF
DNA: TGTGCCAGTAGTATTCGGGAGGGGCGGCAGTTCTTC

size: .
J: TRBJ2-7
D: .
V: TRBV10-2
CDR3: CASSEGYEQYF
DNA: TGCGCCAGCAGTGAGGGGTACGAGCAGTACTTC

size: .
J: TRBJ2-1
D: .
V: TRBV7-9
CDR3: CASSFNNEQFF
DNA: TGTGCCAGCAGCTTTAATAATGAGCAGTTCTTC

size: .
J: TRBJ1-2
D: TRBD1
V: TRBV7-2
CDR3: CASSLERTGMSLYGYTF
DNA: TGTGCCAGCAGCTTAGAGCGGACAGGGATGTCTCTCTATGGCTACACCTTC

size: .
J: TRBJ1-3
D: .
V: TRBV5-8
CDR3: CASSLTVENTIYF
DNA: TGTGCCAGCAGCTTGACAGTGGAAAACACCATATATTTT

size: once
J: TRBJ2-1
D: TRBD2
V: TRBV11-2
CDR3: CASLGSAGAEQFF
DNA: TGTGCCAGCTTGGGGTCAGCGGGAGCTGAGCAGTTCTTC

size: .
J: TRBJ2-7
D: .
V: TRBV6-5
CDR3: CATGTGPGSEQYF
DNA: TGTGCCACCGGTACGGGACCCGGCAGCGAGCAGTACTTC